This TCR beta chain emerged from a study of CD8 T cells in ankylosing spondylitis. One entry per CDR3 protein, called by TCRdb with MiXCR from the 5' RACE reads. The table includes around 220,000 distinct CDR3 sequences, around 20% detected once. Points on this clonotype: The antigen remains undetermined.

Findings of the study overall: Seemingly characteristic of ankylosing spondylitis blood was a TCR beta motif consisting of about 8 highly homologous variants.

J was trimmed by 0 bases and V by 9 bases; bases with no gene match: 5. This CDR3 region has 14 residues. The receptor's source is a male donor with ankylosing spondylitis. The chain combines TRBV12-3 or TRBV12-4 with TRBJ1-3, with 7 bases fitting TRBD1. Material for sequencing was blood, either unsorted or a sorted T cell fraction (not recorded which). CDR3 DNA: TGTGCCAGTTCAGGGGGAGACTCTGGAAACACCATATATTTT. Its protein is CASSGGDSGNTIYF.